A selection of T cell receptor beta chains follows, all from one sample in a study of blood T cells in healthy people across ages. TCRdb ran MiXCR on the 5' RACE reads and lists one entry per CDR3 protein. The sample consists of 1.5 million to 2 million distinct CDR3 sequences, more than 35% of them appearing once. The source material was blood. Source of these receptors: a human donor in good health. Both conserved end residues are part of each CDR3. Each record gives: CDR3 length, D gene, V gene, clone size, J gene, CDR3 protein, CDR3 DNA. A D gene is named only where the DNA matches it firmly. Only some rows state a clone size, as once, few, many or a class for expanded clones.

12	.	TRBV5-1	many	TRBJ2-5	CASSLIQETQYF	TGTGCCAGCAGCTTAATCCAAGAGACCCAGTACTTC
18	TRBD2	TRBV10-3	.	TRBJ2-1	CAISESPSGGTVDNEQFF	TGTGCCATCAGTGAGTCGCCTAGCGGGGGCACGGTGGACAATGAGCAGTTCTTC
17	TRBD2	TRBV12-3/TRBV12-4	.	TRBJ2-1	CASSPHLLAGGVGEQFF	TGTGCCAGCAGTCCACACTTGCTAGCGGGGGGGGTTGGTGAGCAGTTCTTC
15	TRBD2	TRBV30	few	TRBJ2-1	CAWRRAGGTKNIQFF	TGCGCCTGGAGAAGAGCGGGGGGGACCAAAAACATTCAGTTCTTC
15	.	TRBV14	few	TRBJ2-7	CASSQGFWTFNEQYF	TGTGCCAGTAGCCAAGGGTTCTGGACATTCAACGAGCAGTACTTC
15	TRBD1	TRBV28	.	TRBJ2-7	CASGPGTGTQETRYF	TGTGCCAGCGGTCCCGGGACAGGGACCCAAGAGACCCGGTACTTC
15	.	TRBV4-3	.	TRBJ2-3	CASSQVGAQADTQYF	TGCGCCAGCAGCCAAGTGGGGGCCCAGGCAGATACGCAGTATTTT
13	.	TRBV5-1	few	TRBJ2-5	CASSVQPEETQYF	TGCGCCAGCAGCGTCCAACCTGAAGAGACCCAGTACTTC
15	TRBD1	TRBV12-3/TRBV12-4	few	TRBJ1-5	CASSWGQGVGQPQHF	TGTGCCAGCAGTTGGGGACAGGGTGTAGGTCAGCCCCAGCATTTT
15	.	TRBV19	.	TRBJ1-1	CASSAVRQMNTEAFF	TGTGCCAGTAGTGCTGTGCGACAGATGAACACTGAAGCTTTCTTT
15	.	TRBV12-3/TRBV12-4	few	TRBJ2-1	CASRDGESSYNEQFF	TGTGCCAGCAGGGACGGGGAGAGCTCCTACAATGAGCAGTTCTTC
14	TRBD2	TRBV7-2	.	TRBJ2-7	CASSFGLVRAEQYF	TGTGCCAGCAGCTTTGGACTAGTAAGGGCCGAGCAGTACTTC
14	.	TRBV6-4	.	TRBJ1-2	CASSDSGRGQGYTF	TGTGCCAGCAGTGACTCAGGCAGGGGTCAGGGCTACACCTTC
14	.	TRBV4-2	.	TRBJ1-1	CASSQDGPSIEAFF	TGTGCCAGCAGCCAAGATGGGCCGAGCATTGAAGCTTTCTTT
13	TRBD1	TRBV12-3/TRBV12-4	many	TRBJ2-7	CASSPGTGYEQYF	TGTGCCAGCAGCCCCGGGACAGGCTACGAGCAGTACTTC
12	TRBD1	TRBV29-1	.	TRBJ1-1	CSVGTGITEAFF	TGCAGCGTCGGGACAGGGATCACTGAAGCTTTCTTT
15	.	TRBV20-1	few	TRBJ1-5	CPPLGPGDSNQPQHF	TGCCCTCCCCTGGGGCCGGGAGATAGCAATCAGCCCCAGCATTTT
15	TRBD1	TRBV5-6	.	TRBJ1-2	CASSLTTQGAHGYTF	TGTGCCAGCAGCTTGACAACACAGGGGGCCCATGGCTACACCTTC